This TCR beta chain was identified in a study of blood T cells in healthy people across ages. A second 7 to 11 cycle PCR used barcoded and J-beta primers. A single record per CDR3 protein comes from TCRdb applying MiXCR to the 5' RACE reads. The sample lists some 890,000 distinct CDR3 sequences, about 28% occurring once. This clonotype was picked up many times. The CDR3 has 19 amino acids. Germline CDR1 MGHRA, CDR2 YSYEKL. The germline V and J ends were trimmed by 2 bases and 4 bases, with 24 bases remaining between them. This sample was shared with a second study, whose subject was T cells of mothers and their children. Turning to that study: A few healthy Caucasian mothers, along with their six children, were the donors. Extraction yielded RNA that went, in full, into cDNA synthesis at approximately 1.4 ug per 15 ul.

The clonotype comes from a woman in her forties in good health. The chain uses TRBV4-1 and TRBJ2-1, with D possibly being TRBD2 (7 bases). Sequenced sample: blood. CDR3 loop: CASSQPSGDRGAVYNEQFF. DNA of the CDR3: TGCGCCAGCAGCCAACCATCAGGGGACCGGGGGGCCGTTTACAATGAGCAGTTCTTC.